The 4 T cell receptor beta chains listed next were all sequenced from one sample in a study of memory B cells and T cells in multiple sclerosis. The antigens these receptors bind are not known. Stimulus-free culture yielded autoproliferating CFSE-dim and non-proliferating CFSE-high T cells, each sequenced separately. Cultures began with some 49 million CFSE-labeled PBMCs, unstimulated for 6 to 7 days, with replicate wells pooled. Produced via immunoSEQ multiplex PCR; TCRdb's table is partial and in-frame only. The table lists 30,000 to 40,000 clones, roughly 88% of them singletons. Sequencing was done on a sample of PBMCs from blood kept in culture. The receptors derive from a human donor with multiple sclerosis.

This chain links TRBV7-9 with TRBJ2-1, with 16 bases fitting TRBD2. V lost 6 bases to trimming and J lost 8 bases; unmatched junction nucleotides: 10. CDR1 is SEHNR, CDR2 FQNEAQ, per germline (reference sequence). The CDR3 covers 17 residues. The CDR3 is CASRLSGTSGRADEQFF. DNA of the CDR3: TGTGCCAGCAGGCTTTCCGGGACTAGCGGGAGGGCCGATGAGCAGTTCTTC.

The V and J genes are TRBV28 and TRBJ2-3; 7 positions agree with TRBD1. The CDR3 loop spans 14 amino acids. Germline CDR1 reads MDHEN; CDR2 reads SYDVKM. With 3 bases clipped from V and 5 bases from J, the junction kept 5 bases outside the gene matches. The CDR3 coding sequence is TGTGCCAGCAGTTTCCGGAACAGGGGAGATACGCAGTATTTT. Amino acids: CASSFRNRGDTQYF.

V is TRBV9 and J is TRBJ2-3, with D possibly matching TRBD2 (6 bases). Per the germline V gene, CDR1 is SGDLS and CDR2 is YYNGEE. Trimming left V 0 bases short and J 2 bases short, with 19 bases between. The CDR3 runs 18 residues. CDR3: CASSVGGGVNSVTDTQYF. The CDR3 DNA reads TGTGCCAGCAGCGTAGGCGGCGGGGTCAATTCGGTCACAGATACGCAGTATTTT.

This clone appeared a single time. The rearrangement joins TRBV19 to TRBJ2-5; 8 nucleotides agree with TRBD2. The trim removed 0 bases at V and 5 bases at J, leaving 11 bases unmatched. The germline gives CDR1 LNHDA, CDR2 SQIVND (reference sequence). CDR3 size: 17 residues. The CDR3 DNA sequence: TGTGCCAGTAGTATAGAAACAGGACTAGCCGGTACGGAGACCCAGTACTTC. Translated, it gives CASSIETGLAGTETQYF.